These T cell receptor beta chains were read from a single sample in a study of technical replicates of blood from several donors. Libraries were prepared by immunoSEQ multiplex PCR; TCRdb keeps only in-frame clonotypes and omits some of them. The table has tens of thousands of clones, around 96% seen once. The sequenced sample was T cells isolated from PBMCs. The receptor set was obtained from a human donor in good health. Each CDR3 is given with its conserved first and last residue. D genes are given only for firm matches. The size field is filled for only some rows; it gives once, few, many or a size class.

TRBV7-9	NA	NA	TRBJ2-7	CASSPREIPYEQYF	TGTGCCAGCAGCCCACGGGAGATCCCCTACGAGCAGTACTTC
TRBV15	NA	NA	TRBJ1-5	CATSNGEGYGQPQHF	TGTGCCACCAGCAATGGGGAGGGGTATGGACAGCCCCAGCATTTT
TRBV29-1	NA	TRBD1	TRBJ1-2	CSVVTGDYGYTF	TGCAGCGTTGTTACAGGGGACTATGGCTACACCTTC
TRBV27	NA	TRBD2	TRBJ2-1	CASSELAGAAYNEQFF	TGTGCCAGCAGTGAGCTAGCGGGGGCAGCCTACAATGAGCAGTTCTTC
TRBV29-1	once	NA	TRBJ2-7	CSVEAEDYEQYF	TGCAGCGTTGAAGCGGAGGACTACGAGCAGTACTTC
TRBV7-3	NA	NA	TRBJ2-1	CASSLGTPINYNEQFF	TGTGCCAGCAGCTTAGGGACTCCAATTAACTACAATGAGCAGTTCTTC
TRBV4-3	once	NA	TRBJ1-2	CASSQDSFYGYTF	TGCGCCAGCAGCCAAGACAGTTTCTATGGCTACACCTTC
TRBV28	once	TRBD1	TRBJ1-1	CASKTGGAYTEAFF	TGTGCCAGCAAGACAGGGGGCGCATACACTGAAGCTTTCTTT
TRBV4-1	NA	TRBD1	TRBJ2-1	CASSQSFSGTGLYNEQFF	TGCGCCAGCAGCCAATCTTTTTCCGGGACAGGGCTTTACAATGAGCAGTTCTTC
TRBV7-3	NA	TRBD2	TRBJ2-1	CASSHEGGRPGNEQFF	TGTGCCAGCAGCCACGAGGGCGGGAGGCCTGGCAATGAGCAGTTCTTC
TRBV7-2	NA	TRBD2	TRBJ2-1	CASSPGRVRNNEQFF	TGTGCCAGCAGCCCCGGGAGGGTGCGAAACAATGAGCAGTTCTTC
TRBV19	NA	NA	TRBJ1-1	CASSKAGTGMNTEAFF	TGTGCCAGTAGTAAGGCGGGGACGGGGATGAACACTGAAGCTTTCTTT
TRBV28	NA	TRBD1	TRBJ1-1	CASRLTGGIQNTEAFF	TGTGCCAGCAGATTAACAGGGGGCATTCAGAACACTGAAGCTTTCTTT
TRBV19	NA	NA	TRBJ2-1	CASSLWAEQFF	TGTGCCAGTAGTTTATGGGCGGAGCAGTTCTTC
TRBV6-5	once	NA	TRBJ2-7	CASSGSTGLYEQYF	TGTGCCAGCAGTGGCTCGACAGGACTCTACGAGCAGTACTTC
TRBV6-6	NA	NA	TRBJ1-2	CASRGGGYTF	TGTGCCAGCAGGGGGGGTGGCTACACCTTC
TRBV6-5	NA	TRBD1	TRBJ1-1	CASSPGQRTTEAFF	TGTGCCAGCAGCCCGGGACAGAGAACTACTGAAGCTTTCTTT
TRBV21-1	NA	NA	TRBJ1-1	CASGRDRGQRPKNTEAFF	TGTGCCAGCGGGCGGGACAGGGGCCAGAGACCCAAGAACACTGAAGCTTTCTTT
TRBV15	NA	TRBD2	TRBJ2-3	CATVRDYLEDTQYF	TGTGCCACCGTCCGGGACTATCTGGAGGATACGCAGTATTTT
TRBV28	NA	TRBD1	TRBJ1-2	CASSGPGQGHYGYTF	TGTGCCAGCAGTGGTCCGGGACAGGGGCACTATGGCTACACCTTC
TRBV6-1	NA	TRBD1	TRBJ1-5	CASSSQGARQPQHF	TGTGCCAGCAGTTCACAGGGGGCACGCCAGCCCCAGCATTTT
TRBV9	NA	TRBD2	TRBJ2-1	CASRGTSGRDEQFF	TGTGCCAGCAGAGGGACTAGCGGGAGGGATGAGCAGTTCTTC
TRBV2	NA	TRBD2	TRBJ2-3	CASKASGTDTQYF	TGTGCCAGCAAGGCTAGCGGAACAGATACGCAGTATTTT
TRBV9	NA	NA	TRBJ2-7	CASSVGSSPYEQYF	TGTGCCAGCAGCGTAGGTAGTAGTCCCTACGAGCAGTACTTC
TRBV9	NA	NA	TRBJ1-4	CASSPSGRDIGEKLFF	TGTGCCAGCAGCCCAAGCGGCCGGGACATAGGGGAAAAACTGTTTTTT
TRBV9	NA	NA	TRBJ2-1	CASSVGPSSYNEQFF	TGTGCCAGCAGCGTAGGGCCTAGCAGCTACAATGAGCAGTTCTTC
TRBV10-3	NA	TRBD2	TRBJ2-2	CAIRTSGITGELFF	TGTGCCATTCGGACTAGCGGTATTACCGGGGAGCTGTTTTTT
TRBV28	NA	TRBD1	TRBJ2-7	CASSLGTGMTYEQYF	TGTGCCAGCAGTTTGGGGACAGGGATGACCTACGAGCAGTACTTC
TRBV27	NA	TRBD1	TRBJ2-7	CASIGQGRHEQYF	TGTGCCAGCATCGGACAGGGGAGGCACGAGCAGTACTTC
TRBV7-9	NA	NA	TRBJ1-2	CASSSTREPYYGYTF	TGTGCCAGCAGCTCGACACGGGAGCCTTACTATGGCTACACCTTC
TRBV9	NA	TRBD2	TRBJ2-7	CASSDGSGTSGMYEQYF	TGTGCCAGCAGTGACGGTTCCGGGACTAGCGGGATGTACGAGCAGTACTTC
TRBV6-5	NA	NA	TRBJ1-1	CASSKASSGKAFF	TGTGCCAGCAGTAAGGCCAGCTCGGGGAAGGCTTTCTTT
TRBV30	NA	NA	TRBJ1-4	CAWSLTGLYEKLFF	TGTGCCTGGAGTTTAACGGGGTTGTATGAAAAACTGTTTTTT
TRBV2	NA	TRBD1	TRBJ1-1	CASRGQAPEAFF	TGTGCCAGCCGGGGACAGGCCCCTGAAGCTTTCTTT
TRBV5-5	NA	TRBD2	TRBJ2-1	CASTGLAGYNEQFF	TGTGCCAGCACGGGACTAGCGGGCTACAATGAGCAGTTCTTC
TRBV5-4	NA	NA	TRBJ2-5	CASRSRTDRIETQYF	TGTGCCAGCAGGTCCCGGACAGACCGTATAGAGACCCAGTACTTC
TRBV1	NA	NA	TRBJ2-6	CTSSPPPGQGAQGKKSGANVLTF	TGCACCAGCAGCCCCCCCCCGGGACAGGGGGCGCAGGGGAAAAAATCTGGGGCCAACGTCCTGACTTTC
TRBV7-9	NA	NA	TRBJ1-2	CASSFPVGYTF	TGTGCCAGCAGCTTTCCCGTTGGCTACACCTTC
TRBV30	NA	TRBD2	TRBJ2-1	CAWSEAGGPTYPEQFF	TGTGCCTGGAGTGAAGCGGGAGGGCCGACCTACCCTGAGCAGTTCTTC
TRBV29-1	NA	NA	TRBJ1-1	CSAGGGYTEAFF	TGCAGCGCTGGGGGGGGATACACTGAAGCTTTCTTT
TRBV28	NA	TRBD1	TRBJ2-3	CASSRQGDTQYF	TGTGCCAGCAGCCGACAGGGGGATACGCAGTATTTT
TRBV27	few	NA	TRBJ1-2	CASSGEDGYTF	TGTGCCAGCAGCGGTGAAGATGGCTACACCTTC
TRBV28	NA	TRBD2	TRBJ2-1	CASSLAGAPYNEQFF	TGTGCCAGCAGTTTAGCGGGAGCCCCCTACAATGAGCAGTTCTTC
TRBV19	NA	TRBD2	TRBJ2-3	CASSSLAGATDTQYF	TGTGCCAGTAGTTCCTTAGCGGGAGCAACAGATACGCAGTATTTT
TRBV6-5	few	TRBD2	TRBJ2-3	CASSYYGGGTDTQYF	TGTGCCAGCAGTTACTATGGGGGGGGCACAGATACGCAGTATTTT
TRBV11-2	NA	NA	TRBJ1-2	CASSSGAHNYGYTF	TGTGCCAGCAGCTCAGGGGCGCATAACTATGGCTACACCTTC
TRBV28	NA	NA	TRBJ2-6	CASSTSGTADSGANVLTF	TGTGCCAGCAGTACCTCGGGGACTGCCGACTCTGGGGCCAACGTCCTGACTTTC
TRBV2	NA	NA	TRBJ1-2	CASRTENYGYTF	TGTGCCAGCAGAACAGAAAACTATGGCTACACCTTC
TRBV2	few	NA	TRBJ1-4	CASSYRVQEKLFF	TGTGCCAGCAGTTACAGGGTTCAAGAAAAACTGTTTTTT
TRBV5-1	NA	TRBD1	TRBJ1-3	CASSLQGNTGNTIYF	TGCGCCAGCAGCTTACAGGGGAATACTGGAAACACCATATATTTT
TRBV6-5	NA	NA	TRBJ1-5	CASSYDRYNYQPQHF	TGTGCCAGCAGTTACGACAGGTACAATTATCAGCCCCAGCATTTT
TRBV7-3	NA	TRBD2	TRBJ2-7	CASSPTSGGLEQYF	TGTGCCAGCAGCCCGACTAGCGGGGGGCTCGAGCAGTACTTC
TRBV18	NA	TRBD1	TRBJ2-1	CASSPGQGRGEQFF	TGTGCCAGCTCACCGGGACAGGGACGGGGTGAGCAGTTCTTC
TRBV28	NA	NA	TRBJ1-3	CASKGTGNTIYF	TGTGCCAGCAAGGGGACTGGAAACACCATATATTTT
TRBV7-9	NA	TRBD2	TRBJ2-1	CASSSGLAGVEQFF	TGTGCCAGCAGCTCAGGACTAGCGGGAGTTGAGCAGTTCTTC
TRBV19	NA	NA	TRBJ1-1	CASSRPQIEAFF	TGTGCCAGTAGTAGGCCACAGATTGAAGCTTTCTTT
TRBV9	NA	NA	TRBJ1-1	CASSVAKNTEAFF	TGTGCCAGCAGCGTAGCAAAAAACACTGAAGCTTTCTTT
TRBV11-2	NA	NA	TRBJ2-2	CASSRQRAGELFF	TGTGCCAGCAGTCGACAGAGAGCCGGGGAGCTGTTTTTT
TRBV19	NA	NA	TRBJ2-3	CASSIGGRDTQYF	TGTGCCAGTAGTATAGGAGGAAGAGATACGCAGTATTTT